This TCR beta chain is drawn from a study of PD-1 blockade in classical Hodgkin lymphoma. Whole-study results and caveats: CD8+ TCR diversity did not rise significantly by C4D1, unlike CD4+. Newly diagnosed and completely responding patients shared comparable baseline diversity. The drivers behind the repertoire differences, possibly disease activity or prior therapy, remain undefined.

The protocol was immunoSEQ multiplex PCR, while the TCRdb copy is restricted to in-frame clones and leaves out a portion. The table records roughly 15,000 clones, roughly 86% of them present only once. Regarding this clone: Its antigen is unknown.

All trial patients relapsed after autologous stem cell transplantation. With 2 bases removed from V and 2 bases from J, the gap between germline ends came to 11 bases. The CDR3 extends over 15 amino acids. CDR1 is SGHAT and CDR2 is FQNNGV in the germline V gene. The source material was peripheral blood mononuclear cells (PBMCs), sampled at baseline. V is TRBV11-2 and J is TRBJ2-3, with no clear D. The sequence came from a human donor with classical Hodgkin lymphoma. The CDR3 sequence is CASSLLVPDTDTQYF. Written as DNA, the CDR3 is TGTGCCAGCAGCTTACTAGTTCCGGACACAGATACGCAGTATTTT. Based on the CDR3 plus reference TRBV11-2 and TRBJ2-3, the full variable domain is EAGVAQSPRYKIIEKRQSVAFWCNPISGHATLYWYQQILGQGPKLLIQFQNNGVVDDSQLPKDRFSAERLKGVDSTLKIQPAKLEDSAVYLCASSLLVPDTDTQYFGPGTRLTVL.